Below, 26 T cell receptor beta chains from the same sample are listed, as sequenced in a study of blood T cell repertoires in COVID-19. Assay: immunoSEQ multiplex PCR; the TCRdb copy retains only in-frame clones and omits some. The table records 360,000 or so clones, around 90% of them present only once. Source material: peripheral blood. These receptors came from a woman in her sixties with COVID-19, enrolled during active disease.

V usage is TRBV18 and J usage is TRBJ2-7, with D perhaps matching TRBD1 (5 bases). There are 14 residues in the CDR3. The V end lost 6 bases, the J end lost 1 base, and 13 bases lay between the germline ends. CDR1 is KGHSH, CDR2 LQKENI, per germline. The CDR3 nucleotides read TGTGCCAGCTCCACCTTACAGGATTCCTACGAGCAGTACTTC. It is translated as CASSTLQDSYEQYF.

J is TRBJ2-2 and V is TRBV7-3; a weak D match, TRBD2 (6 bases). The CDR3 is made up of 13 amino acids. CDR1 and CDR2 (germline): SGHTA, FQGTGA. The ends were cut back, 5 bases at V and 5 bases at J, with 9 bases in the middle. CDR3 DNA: TGTGCCAGCAGCCCCCGGGGGACCGGGGAGCTGTTTTTT. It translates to CASSPRGTGELFF.

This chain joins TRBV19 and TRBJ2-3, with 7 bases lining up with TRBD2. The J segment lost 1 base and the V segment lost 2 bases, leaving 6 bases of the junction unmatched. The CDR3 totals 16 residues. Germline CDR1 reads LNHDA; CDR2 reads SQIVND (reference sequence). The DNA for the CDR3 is TGTGCCAGTAGTATACTGAGCGGGGTCGGCACAGATACGCAGTATTTT. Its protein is CASSILSGVGTDTQYF.

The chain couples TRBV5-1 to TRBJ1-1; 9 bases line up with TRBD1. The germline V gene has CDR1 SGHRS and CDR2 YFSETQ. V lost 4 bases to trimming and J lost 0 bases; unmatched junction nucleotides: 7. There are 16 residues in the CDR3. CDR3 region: CASSLGQGRLNTEAFF. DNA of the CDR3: TGCGCCAGCAGCCTCGGACAGGGGAGGTTGAACACTGAAGCTTTCTTT.

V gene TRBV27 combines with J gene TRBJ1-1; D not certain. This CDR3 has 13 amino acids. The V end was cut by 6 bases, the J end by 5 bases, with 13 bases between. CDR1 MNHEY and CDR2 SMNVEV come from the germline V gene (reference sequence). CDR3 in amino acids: CASSSGYLTEAFF. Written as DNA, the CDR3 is TGTGCCAGCAGCTCAGGCTACCTGACTGAAGCTTTCTTT.

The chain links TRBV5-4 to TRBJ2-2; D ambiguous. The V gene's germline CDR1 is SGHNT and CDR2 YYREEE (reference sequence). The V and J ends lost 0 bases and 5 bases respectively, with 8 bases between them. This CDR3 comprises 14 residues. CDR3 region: CASSLGARTGELFF. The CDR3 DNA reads TGTGCCAGCAGCTTGGGAGCGAGGACCGGGGAGCTGTTTTTT.

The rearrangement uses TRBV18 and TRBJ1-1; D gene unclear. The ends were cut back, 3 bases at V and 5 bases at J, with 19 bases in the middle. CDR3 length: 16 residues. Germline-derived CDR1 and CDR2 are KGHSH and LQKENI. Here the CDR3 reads CASSPVVGGMGTEAFF. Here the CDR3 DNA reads TGTGCCAGCTCACCGGTTGTGGGAGGTATGGGGACTGAAGCTTTCTTT.

This chain's CDR3 is CASSLFSRLAASTDTQYF. CDR3 DNA sequence: TGTGCCAGCAGCTTATTTAGTCGACTAGCGGCTAGCACAGATACGCAGTATTTT. The J gene is TRBJ2-3, the V gene TRBV7-3, with 9 bases identical to TRBD2. Germline V CDR1 and CDR2: SGHTA, FQGTGA. J gave up 0 bases and V 2 bases, and 9 bases lay outside the gene matches. The CDR3 loop spans 18 amino acids.

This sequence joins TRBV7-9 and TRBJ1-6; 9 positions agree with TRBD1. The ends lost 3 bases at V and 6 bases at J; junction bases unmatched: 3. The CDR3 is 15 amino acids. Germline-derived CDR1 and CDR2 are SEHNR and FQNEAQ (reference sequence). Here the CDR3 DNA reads TGTGCCAGCAGCTTTTTGACAGGGGGTAATTCACCCCTCCACTTT. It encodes CASSFLTGGNSPLHF.

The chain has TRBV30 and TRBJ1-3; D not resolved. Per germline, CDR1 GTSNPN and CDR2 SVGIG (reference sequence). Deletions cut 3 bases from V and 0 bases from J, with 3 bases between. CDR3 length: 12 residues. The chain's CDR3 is CAWSHSGNTIYF. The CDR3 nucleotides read TGTGCCTGGAGCCACTCTGGAAACACCATATATTTT. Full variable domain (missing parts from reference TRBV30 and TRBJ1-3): SQTIHQWPATLVQPVGSPLSLECTVEGTSNPNLYWYRQAAGRGLQLLFYSVGIGQISSEVPQNLSASRPQDRQFILSSKKLLLSDSGFYLCAWSHSGNTIYFGEGSWLTVV.

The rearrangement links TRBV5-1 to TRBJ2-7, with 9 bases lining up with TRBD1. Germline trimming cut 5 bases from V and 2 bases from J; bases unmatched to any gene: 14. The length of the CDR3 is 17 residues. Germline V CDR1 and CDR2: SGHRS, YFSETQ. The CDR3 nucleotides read TGCGCCAGCAGACTCGGGCAGGGCGGGACAGGGCCCTACGAGCAGTACTTC. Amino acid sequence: CASRLGQGGTGPYEQYF.

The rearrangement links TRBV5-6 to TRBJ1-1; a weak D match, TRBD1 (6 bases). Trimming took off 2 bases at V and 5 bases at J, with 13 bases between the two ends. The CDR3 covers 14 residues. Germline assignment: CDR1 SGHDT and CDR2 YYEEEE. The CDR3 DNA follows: TGTGCCAGCAGCTTTCAGGGGAGGGTAACTGAAGCTTTCTTT. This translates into CASSFQGRVTEAFF.

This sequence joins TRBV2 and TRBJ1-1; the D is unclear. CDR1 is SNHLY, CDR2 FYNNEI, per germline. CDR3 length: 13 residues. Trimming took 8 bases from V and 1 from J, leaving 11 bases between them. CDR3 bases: TGTGCCAGCTCCAATCAGGCGAACACTGAAGCTTTCTTT. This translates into CASSNQANTEAFF.

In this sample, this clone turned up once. The CDR3 reads CASSLVQGGTDTQYF. Here the CDR3 DNA reads TGTGCCAGCAGCTTGGTTCAGGGGGGAACAGATACGCAGTATTTT. This chain uses TRBV5-4 with TRBJ2-3; D may be TRBD1 (7 bases). Germline V gives CDR1 SGHNT, CDR2 YYREEE (reference sequence). V was trimmed by 0 bases and J by 3 bases, leaving 11 bases between them. CDR3 size: 15 residues.

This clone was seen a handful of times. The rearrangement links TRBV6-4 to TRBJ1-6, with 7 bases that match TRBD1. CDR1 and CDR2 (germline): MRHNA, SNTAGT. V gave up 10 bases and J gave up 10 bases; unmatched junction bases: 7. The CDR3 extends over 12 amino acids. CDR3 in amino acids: CAKQGVGSPLHF. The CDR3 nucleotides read TGTGCCAAGCAGGGGGTAGGGTCACCCCTCCACTTT.

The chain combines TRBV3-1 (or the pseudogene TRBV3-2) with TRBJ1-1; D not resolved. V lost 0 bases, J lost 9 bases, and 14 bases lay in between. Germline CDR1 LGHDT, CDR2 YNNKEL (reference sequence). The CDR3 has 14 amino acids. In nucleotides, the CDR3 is TGTGCCAGCAGCCAAGAATTGGGGAGGAGGCAAGCTTTCTTT. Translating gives CASSQELGRRQAFF.

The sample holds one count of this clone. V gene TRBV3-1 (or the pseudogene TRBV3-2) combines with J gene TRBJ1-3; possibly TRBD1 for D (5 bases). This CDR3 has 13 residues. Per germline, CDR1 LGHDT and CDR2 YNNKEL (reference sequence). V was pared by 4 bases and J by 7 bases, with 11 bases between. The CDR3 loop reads CASSLSGGNTIYF. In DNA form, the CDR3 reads TGTGCCAGCAGCCTCTCGGGGGGGAACACCATATATTTT.

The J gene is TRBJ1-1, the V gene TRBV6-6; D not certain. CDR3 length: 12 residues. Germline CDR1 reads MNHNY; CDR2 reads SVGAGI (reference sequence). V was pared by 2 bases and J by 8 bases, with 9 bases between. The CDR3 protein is CASSYTGGEAFF. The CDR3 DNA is TGTGCCAGCAGTTACACCGGCGGCGAAGCTTTCTTT.

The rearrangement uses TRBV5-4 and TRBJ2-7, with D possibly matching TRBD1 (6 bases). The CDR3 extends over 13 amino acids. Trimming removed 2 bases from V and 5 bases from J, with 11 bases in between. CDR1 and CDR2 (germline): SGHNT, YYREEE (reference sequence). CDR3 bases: TGTGCCAGCAGCTTCCAGGGGTCGAACGAGCAGTACTTC. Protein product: CASSFQGSNEQYF.

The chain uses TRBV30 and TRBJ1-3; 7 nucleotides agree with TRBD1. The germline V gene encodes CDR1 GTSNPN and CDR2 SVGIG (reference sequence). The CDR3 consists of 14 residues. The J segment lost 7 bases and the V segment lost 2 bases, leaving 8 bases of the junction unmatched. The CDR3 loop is CAWSHHQGVNTIYF. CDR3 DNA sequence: TGTGCCTGGAGTCATCATCAGGGGGTGAACACCATATATTTT.

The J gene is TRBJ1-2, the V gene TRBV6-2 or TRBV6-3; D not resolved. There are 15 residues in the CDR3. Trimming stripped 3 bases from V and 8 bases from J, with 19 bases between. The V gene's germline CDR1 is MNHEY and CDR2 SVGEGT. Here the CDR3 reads CASSYEGTSGGGYTF. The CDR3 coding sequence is TGTGCCAGCAGTTATGAGGGAACCTCCGGCGGGGGCTACACCTTC.

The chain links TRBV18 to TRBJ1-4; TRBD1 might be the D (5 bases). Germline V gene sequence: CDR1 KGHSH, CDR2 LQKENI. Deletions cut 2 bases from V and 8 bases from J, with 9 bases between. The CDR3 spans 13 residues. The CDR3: CASSPGQGEKLFF. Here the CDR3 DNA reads TGTGCCAGCTCACCAGGTCAGGGCGAAAAACTGTTTTTT.

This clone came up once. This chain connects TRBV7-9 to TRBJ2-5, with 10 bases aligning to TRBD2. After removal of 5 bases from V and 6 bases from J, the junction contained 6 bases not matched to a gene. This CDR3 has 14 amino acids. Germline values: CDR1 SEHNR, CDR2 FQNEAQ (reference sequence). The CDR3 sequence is CASSRLAGEQTQYF. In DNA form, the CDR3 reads TGTGCCAGCAGCCGGCTAGCGGGGGAACAGACCCAGTACTTC.

CDR3 nucleotides: TGTGCCAGCAGCTTACCGACAGGGGTAGAAGCTTTCTTT. It codes for CASSLPTGVEAFF. The V and J genes are TRBV11-1 and TRBJ1-1; 8 bases match TRBD1. The CDR3 is 13 amino acids. Looked up from germline, CDR1 is SGHAT and CDR2 is FQDESV (reference sequence). Trimming took 2 bases from V and 8 from J; bases not matched to a gene: 4. The variable domain in full, with the rest retrieved from reference TRBV11-1 and TRBJ1-1, is EAEVAQSPRYKITEKSQAVAFWCDPISGHATLYWYRQILGQGPELLVQFQDESVVDDSQLPKDRFSAERLKGVDSTLKIQPAELGDSAMYLCASSLPTGVEAFFGQGTRLTVV.

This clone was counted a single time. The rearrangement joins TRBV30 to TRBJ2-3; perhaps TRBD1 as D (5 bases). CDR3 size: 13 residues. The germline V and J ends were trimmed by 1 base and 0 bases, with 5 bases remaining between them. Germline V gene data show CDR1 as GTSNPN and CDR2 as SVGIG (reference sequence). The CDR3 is CAWSGQSTDTQYF. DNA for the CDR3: TGTGCCTGGAGTGGACAGAGCACAGATACGCAGTATTTT.

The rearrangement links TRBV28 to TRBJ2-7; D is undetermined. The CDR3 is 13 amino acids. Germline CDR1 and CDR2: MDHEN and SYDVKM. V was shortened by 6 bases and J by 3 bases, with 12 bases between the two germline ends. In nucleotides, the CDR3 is TGTGCCAGCAGGCCCTCTACTATCTACGAGCAGTACTTC. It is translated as CASRPSTIYEQYF.